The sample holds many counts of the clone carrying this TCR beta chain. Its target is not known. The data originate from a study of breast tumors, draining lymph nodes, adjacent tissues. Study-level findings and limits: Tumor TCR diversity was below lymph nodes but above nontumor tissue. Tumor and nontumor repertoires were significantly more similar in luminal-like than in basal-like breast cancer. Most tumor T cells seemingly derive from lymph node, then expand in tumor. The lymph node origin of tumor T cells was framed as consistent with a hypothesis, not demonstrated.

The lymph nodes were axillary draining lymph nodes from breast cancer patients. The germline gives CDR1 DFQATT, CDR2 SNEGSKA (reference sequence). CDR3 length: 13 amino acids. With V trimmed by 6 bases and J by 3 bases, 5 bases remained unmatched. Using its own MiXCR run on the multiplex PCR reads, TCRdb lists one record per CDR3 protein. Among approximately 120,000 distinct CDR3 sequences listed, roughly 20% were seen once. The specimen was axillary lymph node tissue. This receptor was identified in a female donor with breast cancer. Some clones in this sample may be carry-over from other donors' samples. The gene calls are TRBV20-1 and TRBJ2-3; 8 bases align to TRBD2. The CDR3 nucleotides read TGCAGTGCGGCGGGGGGATTGACAGATACGCAGTATTTT. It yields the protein CSAAGGLTDTQYF.